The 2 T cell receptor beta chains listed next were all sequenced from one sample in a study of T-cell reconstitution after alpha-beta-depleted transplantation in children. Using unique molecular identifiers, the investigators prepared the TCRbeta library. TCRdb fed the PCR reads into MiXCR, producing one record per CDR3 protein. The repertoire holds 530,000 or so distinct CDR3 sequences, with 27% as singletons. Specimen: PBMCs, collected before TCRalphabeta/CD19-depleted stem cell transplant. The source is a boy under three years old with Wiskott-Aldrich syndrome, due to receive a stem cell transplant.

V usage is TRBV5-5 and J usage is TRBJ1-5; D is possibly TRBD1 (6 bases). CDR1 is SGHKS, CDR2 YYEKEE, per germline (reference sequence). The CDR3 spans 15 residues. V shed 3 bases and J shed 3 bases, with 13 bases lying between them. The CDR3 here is CASSSGDISNQPQHF. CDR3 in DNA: TGTGCCAGCAGCTCGGGGGACATTTCCAATCAGCCCCAGCATTTT.

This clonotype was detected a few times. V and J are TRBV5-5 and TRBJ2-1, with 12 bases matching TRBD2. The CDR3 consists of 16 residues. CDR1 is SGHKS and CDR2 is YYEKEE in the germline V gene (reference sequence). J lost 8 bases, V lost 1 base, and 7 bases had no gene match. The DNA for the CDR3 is TGTGCCAGCAGCTTGACCCCTAGCGGGAGGGCCTATGAGCAGTTCTTC. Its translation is CASSLTPSGRAYEQFF.